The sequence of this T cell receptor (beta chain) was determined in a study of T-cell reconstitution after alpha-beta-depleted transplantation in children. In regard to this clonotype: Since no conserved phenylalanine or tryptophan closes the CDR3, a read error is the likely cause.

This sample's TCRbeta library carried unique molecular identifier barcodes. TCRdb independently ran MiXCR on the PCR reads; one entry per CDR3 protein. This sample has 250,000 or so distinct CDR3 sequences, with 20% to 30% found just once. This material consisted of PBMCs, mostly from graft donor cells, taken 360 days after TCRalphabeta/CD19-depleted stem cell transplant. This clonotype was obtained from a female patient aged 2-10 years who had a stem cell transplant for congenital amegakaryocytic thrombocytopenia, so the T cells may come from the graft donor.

The CDR3 loop is CSAGRDSRGTQYV. CDR3 DNA: TGCAGTGCTGGGCGGGACTCACGAGGTACGCAGTATGTT. The chain joins TRBV20-1 to TRBJ2-3, with D maybe TRBD2 (6 bases). The germline V and J ends were trimmed by 5 bases and 8 bases, with 17 bases remaining between them. This CDR3 is 13 amino acids long. CDR1 and CDR2 (germline): DFQATT, SNEGSKA (reference sequence).